One T cell receptor (beta chain) is described in this entry. Its antigen remains unknown. V lost 2 bases and J 0 bases, leaving 12 bases between the germline ends. The CDR3 consists of 16 residues. CDR1 is SGHNT, CDR2 YYREEE, per germline (reference sequence). The source of the sample is a study of cytomegalovirus exposure and HLA in healthy donors. Study outcomes and limitations: Using a false discovery rate of 0.05, a later analysis showed that 15,000 to 20,000 TCR beta sequences were associated with HLA alleles. Reportedly, fewer N-insertions than the approximately 680-donor mean appeared in an Asian-associated ancestry cluster in a later analysis. With further analysis later on, most CMV-associated TCR beta chains appeared HLA-restricted.

The PCR ran on 60 Vbeta and 13 Jbeta primers. The method was immunoSEQ multiplex PCR; TCRdb's version includes in-frame clones alone and lacks a portion of them. The sample carries 100,000 to 120,000 clones, around 85% recorded once. The source is a man between 25 and 39 years old in good health and CMV-seropositive. Sequenced: PBMCs. The rearrangement links TRBV5-4 to TRBJ2-1, with a possible D match to TRBD2 (6 bases). CDR3 coding DNA: TGTGCCAGCAGCTTTGGCGGGGATGGCTCCTACAATGAGCAGTTCTTC. Protein: CASSFGGDGSYNEQFF.